Each of the 3 T cell receptor beta chains below was sequenced from the same sample in a study of CD8 T cells in Susac syndrome. The authors reverse transcribed roughly 0.5 to 1 ug RNA with random hexamers. TCRdb fed the immunoSEQ multiplex PCR reads into MiXCR, producing one record per CDR3 protein. The data hold hundreds of thousands of distinct CDR3 sequences, with over 90% observed a single time. The sequenced sample was CD4+ T cells from PBMCs. These receptors were collected from a human donor with Susac syndrome.

This chain uses TRBV27 with TRBJ1-4; 7 positions agree with TRBD1. Germline CDR1 and CDR2: MNHEY and SMNVEV (reference sequence). V was clipped by 6 bases and J by 4 bases; unmatched bases: 5. This CDR3 is 14 amino acids long. CDR3 sequence: CASSRGQINEKLFF. CDR3 coding DNA: TGTGCCAGCAGCCGGGGACAGATTAATGAAAAACTGTTTTTT.

The chain uses TRBV6-2 or TRBV6-3 and TRBJ1-2; 8 nucleotides align to TRBD1. Per germline, CDR1 MNHEY and CDR2 SVGEGT. The J segment lost 5 bases and the V segment lost 4 bases, leaving 9 bases of the junction unmatched. CDR3 length: 15 residues. The CDR3 region is CASSLGGQGVYGYTF. The DNA of the CDR3 is TGTGCCAGCAGTTTAGGAGGACAGGGAGTTTATGGCTACACCTTC.

CDR3 sequence: CASSAPGTARSGANVLTF. The CDR3 DNA sequence: TGTGCCAGTTCGGCCCCCGGGACCGCGCGCTCTGGGGCCAACGTCCTGACTTTC. The chain links TRBV19 to TRBJ2-6, with D perhaps matching TRBD1 or TRBD2 (5 bases each). CDR1 is LNHDA and CDR2 is SQIVND in the germline V gene (reference sequence). This CDR3 spans 18 amino acids. Trimming took 8 bases from V and 0 from J, leaving 20 bases between them.